This is a list of T cell receptor beta chains from one sample in a study of human T cells and chemical hapten exposure. TCRdb reprocessed the RACE reads with MiXCR, giving one entry per CDR3 protein. The table includes tens of thousands of distinct CDR3 sequences, roughly 10% detected once. The sequencing here drew on whole blood, taken in connection with sensitization to the hapten diphenylcyclopropenone (DPC). These receptors were collected from a woman aged 45-60 years with alopecia areata. Some clones in this sample may be carry-over from other donors' samples. Both conserved end residues are part of each CDR3. A D gene is named only where the DNA matches it firmly. The listing skips clone size in some rows; elsewhere it reads once, few, many or a size class.

V	size	D	J	CDR3	DNA
TRBV20-1	.	TRBD1	TRBJ2-3	CSAGTDWTTDTQYF	TGCAGTGCTGGGACAGACTGGACCACAGATACGCAGTATTTT
TRBV29-1	.	.	TRBJ2-5	CSVEDFWGRETQYF	TGCAGCGTTGAAGATTTCTGGGGCAGGGAGACCCAGTACTTC
TRBV20-1	few	.	TRBJ1-2	CSARDRGPPEGYTF	TGCAGTGCTAGGGATAGGGGACCGCCCGAAGGCTACACCTTC
TRBV28	many	TRBD2	TRBJ2-5	CASTTPLRAGGTETQYF	TGTGCCAGCACTACTCCCCTGAGAGCGGGAGGGACGGAGACCCAGTACTTC
TRBV18	many	.	TRBJ1-5	CASSPPGMRNQPQHF	TGTGCCAGCTCACCACCGGGTATGCGCAATCAGCCCCAGCATTTT
TRBV12-3/TRBV12-4	once	.	TRBJ2-1	CASSSPRVSAYNEQFF	TGTGCCAGCAGCAGCCCCAGGGTGAGTGCCTACAATGAGCAGTTCTTC
TRBV20-1	.	.	TRBJ1-1	CSAREGHVNTEAFF	TGCAGTGCTAGAGAGGGACACGTGAACACTGAAGCTTTCTTT
TRBV27	.	TRBD1	TRBJ1-1	CASSLWAQRGHTEAFF	TGTGCCAGCAGTTTATGGGCACAAAGGGGGCACACTGAAGCTTTCTTT
TRBV4-2	many	.	TRBJ1-4	CASSQEEGGFEKLFF	TGTGCCAGCAGCCAAGAAGAGGGAGGGTTTGAAAAACTGTTTTTT
TRBV5-1	few	.	TRBJ1-3	CASSNPGATGNTIYF	TGCGCCAGCAGCAATCCGGGGGCCACTGGAAACACCATATATTTT
TRBV27	many	TRBD2	TRBJ2-1	CASSSQLAGVFDEQFF	TGTGCCAGCAGTTCCCAACTAGCGGGAGTGTTTGATGAGCAGTTCTTC
TRBV7-6	.	.	TRBJ2-1	CASSLAASQEQFF	TGTGCCAGCAGCTTAGCGGCCAGCCAGGAGCAGTTCTTC
TRBV20-1	.	TRBD2	TRBJ2-4	CSARQERSGRERNIQYF	TGCAGTGCTCGCCAGGAGAGAAGCGGGAGGGAGAGAAACATTCAGTACTTC
TRBV7-2	many	.	TRBJ2-7	CASSLTRTYEQYF	TGTGCCAGCAGCTTAACGCGGACCTACGAGCAGTACTTC
TRBV25-1	many	TRBD1	TRBJ1-1	CASRQGGYTEAFF	TGTGCCAGCAGACAGGGGGGGTACACTGAAGCTTTCTTT
TRBV11-1	.	.	TRBJ2-5	CASSFSGTPVQETQYF	TGTGCCAGCAGCTTCTCCGGGACCCCGGTGCAAGAGACCCAGTACTTC
TRBV14	many	TRBD1	TRBJ1-1	CASSLLRGLGTEAFF	TGTGCCAGCAGCCTTCTCAGGGGGCTTGGCACTGAAGCTTTCTTT
TRBV2	.	.	TRBJ2-5	CASNAGTRQETQYF	TGTGCCAGCAACGCCGGGACACGCCAAGAGACCCAGTACTTC
TRBV18	.	TRBD1	TRBJ2-7	CASSPWDSSYEQYF	TGTGCCAGCTCACCTTGGGACAGCTCCTACGAGCAGTACTTC
TRBV3-1	many	.	TRBJ1-5	CASSQDLGSNQPQHF	TGTGCCAGCAGCCAAGATCTGGGAAGCAATCAGCCCCAGCATTTT
TRBV12-3/TRBV12-4	.	.	TRBJ1-4	CASSVRATNEKLFF	TGTGCCAGCAGCGTCCGAGCAACTAATGAAAAACTGTTTTTT
TRBV7-2	.	.	TRBJ2-2	CASTSGGQTTGELFF	TGTGCCAGCACCTCTGGTGGACAGACCACCGGGGAGCTGTTTTTT
TRBV14	.	.	TRBJ1-1	CASSSRGTALNTEAFF	TGTGCCAGCAGCTCCCGCGGCACGGCCTTGAACACTGAAGCTTTCTTT
TRBV7-3	many	.	TRBJ1-1	CASSLTGNTEAFF	TGTGCCAGCAGCTTAACGGGGAACACTGAAGCTTTCTTT
TRBV3-1	many	.	TRBJ1-2	CASSRQNPNGGYTF	TGTGCCAGCAGTCGACAGAACCCCAATGGTGGCTACACCTTC
TRBV12-3/TRBV12-4	many	TRBD1	TRBJ2-7	CASSPGTGGIYEQYF	TGTGCCAGCAGCCCCGGGACAGGGGGTATCTACGAGCAGTACTTC
TRBV28	.	.	TRBJ2-1	CASSLMGAGEQFF	TGTGCCAGCAGTTTAATGGGGGCAGGGGAGCAGTTCTTC
TRBV7-9	many	.	TRBJ1-1	CASSLVSLAEAFF	TGTGCCAGCAGCTTAGTATCGTTGGCTGAAGCTTTCTTT
TRBV10-3	few	TRBD2	TRBJ2-1	CAISDLALAGTNEQFF	TGTGCCATCAGTGACCTGGCGCTAGCGGGGACTAATGAGCAGTTCTTC
TRBV19	.	TRBD1	TRBJ2-1	CASSAGRTGGFVEQFF	TGTGCCAGTAGTGCGGGAAGGACAGGGGGCTTCGTTGAGCAGTTCTTC
TRBV7-2	many	TRBD1	TRBJ2-2	CASRSGGTGELFF	TGTGCCAGCAGATCAGGGGGAACCGGGGAGCTGTTTTTT
TRBV9	.	.	TRBJ2-3	CASSVLHTSLGTDTQYF	TGTGCCAGCAGCGTTCTTCACACTAGTCTCGGCACAGATACGCAGTATTTT
TRBV5-5	few	.	TRBJ2-1	CASSLGMRGAYNEQFF	TGTGCCAGCAGCTTGGGTATGCGCGGGGCATACAATGAGCAGTTCTTC
TRBV15	many	TRBD1	TRBJ1-6	CATSPQDRESSPLHF	TGTGCCACCAGCCCCCAGGACAGGGAAAGTTCACCCCTCCACTTT
TRBV15	many	.	TRBJ2-1	CATSRDRTRGSYNEQFF	TGTGCCACCAGCAGAGACAGGACAAGGGGTTCCTACAATGAGCAGTTCTTC